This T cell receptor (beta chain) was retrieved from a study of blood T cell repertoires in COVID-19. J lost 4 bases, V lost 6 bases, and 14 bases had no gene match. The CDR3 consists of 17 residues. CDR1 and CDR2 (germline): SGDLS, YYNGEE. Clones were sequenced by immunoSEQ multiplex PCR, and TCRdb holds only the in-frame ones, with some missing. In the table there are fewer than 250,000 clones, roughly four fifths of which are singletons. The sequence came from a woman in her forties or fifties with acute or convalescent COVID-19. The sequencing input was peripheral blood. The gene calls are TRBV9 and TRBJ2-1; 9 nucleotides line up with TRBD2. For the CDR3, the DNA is TGTGCCAGCACGTCCCGGCCCTCGACTAGCGGATACAATGAGCAGTTCTTC. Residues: CASTSRPSTSGYNEQFF.